The 18 T cell receptor beta chains reported below all come from one sample, sequenced in a study of CD8 T cells in Susac syndrome. Reverse transcription used roughly 0.45 to 1 ug RNA and random hexamers. MiXCR, applied by TCRdb to the immunoSEQ multiplex PCR reads, yields one record per CDR3 protein. The sample lists fewer than 150,000 distinct CDR3 sequences, under 95% occurring once. The sample comprised CD8+ T cells from PBMCs. These receptor sequences come from a human donor with multiple sclerosis.

This clonotype has only one observation. Here the CDR3 reads CAWTAENTGELFF. The CDR3 DNA follows: TGTGCCTGGACAGCGGAGAACACCGGGGAGCTGTTTTTT. The chain carries TRBV30 and TRBJ2-2; a possible D gene is TRBD2 (5 bases). The germline CDR1 and CDR2 sequences are GTSNPN and SVGIG (reference sequence). The CDR3 totals 13 residues. Trimming took off 4 bases at V and 1 base at J, with 7 bases between the two ends.

This chain links TRBV6-2 or TRBV6-3 with TRBJ2-2, with D unclear. This CDR3 is 12 amino acids long. The V and J ends lost 3 bases and 9 bases respectively, with 8 bases between them. CDR1 MNHEY and CDR2 SVGEGT come from the germline V gene. The CDR3 bases are TGTGCCAGCAGTTATCTATTCTGGGAGCTGTTTTTT. It is translated as CASSYLFWELFF.

The chain links TRBV28 to TRBJ2-7, with 7 nucleotides matching TRBD1. The germline CDR1 and CDR2 sequences are MDHEN and SYDVKM. J gave up 5 bases and V 6 bases, and 10 bases lay outside the gene matches. The length of the CDR3 is 14 residues. The DNA of the CDR3 is TGTGCCAGCAGCCTTGGGACAGTGGGTAACGAGCAGTACTTC. Amino acid sequence: CASSLGTVGNEQYF.

The rearrangement links TRBV24-1 to TRBJ1-2, with 9 positions matching TRBD1. Trimming cost V 4 bases and J 9 bases; bases outside gene matches: 5. The germline gives CDR1 KGHDR, CDR2 SFDVKD. The length of the CDR3 is 13 residues. CDR3 loop: CATSDPGQGSYTF. CDR3 DNA sequence: TGTGCCACCAGTGACCCGGGACAGGGTAGCTACACCTTC.

The chain combines TRBV29-1 with TRBJ2-1; D gene unclear. CDR1 is SQVTM, CDR2 ANQGSEA, per germline. This CDR3 has 13 residues. V was pared by 7 bases and J by 0 bases, with 10 bases between. This CDR3 is CSARLVSYNEQFF. The CDR3 nucleotides are TGCAGCGCCCGACTTGTCTCCTACAATGAGCAGTTCTTC.

The chain is built from TRBV7-9 and TRBJ1-5; D gene ambiguous. The germline V gene has CDR1 SEHNR and CDR2 FQNEAQ (reference sequence). The CDR3 is 15 amino acids. Trimming stripped 5 bases from V and 0 bases from J, with 11 bases between. CDR3 in DNA: TGTGCCAGCAGCCCGGAGGGATCTAGCAATCAGCCCCAGCATTTT. This sequence encodes CASSPEGSSNQPQHF. Using reference TRBV7-9 and TRBJ1-5 for the parts outside the CDR3, the full variable domain is DTGVSQNPRHKITKRGQNVTFRCDPISEHNRLYWYRQTLGQGPEFLTYFQNEAQLEKSRLLSDRFSAERPKGSFSTLEIQRTEQGDSAMYLCASSPEGSSNQPQHFGDGTRLSIL.

In nucleotides, the CDR3 is TGTGCCAGCAGTTACTCGTTACTAGCGGGGTTAAACAATGAGCAGTTCTTC. This codes for CASSYSLLAGLNNEQFF. V is TRBV6-5 and J is TRBJ2-1; 10 bases are a match to TRBD2. The germline V gene has CDR1 MNHEY and CDR2 SVGAGI. This CDR3 is built from 17 residues. The V segment lost 0 bases and the J segment 5 bases; nucleotides outside the gene matches: 7.

This clonotype was seen only a few times. This rearrangement joins TRBV6-5 to TRBJ1-1; D unclear. The CDR3 is 14 amino acids. From germline, CDR1 is MNHEY and CDR2 SVGAGI. With 3 bases removed from V and 0 bases from J, the gap between germline ends came to 8 bases. CDR3 sequence reads: CASSYRGLNTEAFF. The CDR3 nucleotides are TGTGCCAGCAGTTATAGAGGGTTGAACACTGAAGCTTTCTTT.

The CDR3 region is CASSPWTSGLNEQFF. CDR3 bases: TGTGCCAGCAGCCCGTGGACTAGCGGGTTGAATGAGCAGTTCTTC. The chain uses TRBV5-4 and TRBJ2-1; TRBD2 agrees at 11 bases. V dropped 4 bases and J dropped 7; count of bases not matched to a gene: 7. Germline CDR1 reads SGHNT; CDR2 reads YYREEE (reference sequence). The CDR3 consists of 15 residues.

The chain links TRBV6-4 to TRBJ2-2; no firm D call. The germline CDR1 and CDR2 sequences are MRHNA and SNTAGT. The CDR3 is made up of 12 amino acids. V was pared by 0 bases and J by 7 bases, with 3 bases between. The CDR3 nucleotides read TGTGCCAGCAGTGACTCGGGCGGGGAGCTGTTTTTT. Encoded protein: CASSDSGGELFF.

This chain connects TRBV30 to TRBJ2-1; TRBD2 might be the D (6 bases). The ends were cut back, 0 bases at V and 8 bases at J, with 14 bases in the middle. Germline CDR1 and CDR2: GTSNPN and SVGIG (reference sequence). The CDR3 loop spans 14 amino acids. The CDR3 protein is CAWSVGSGGDEQFF. The CDR3 bases are TGTGCCTGGAGTGTCGGTAGCGGCGGCGATGAGCAGTTCTTC.

The chain uses TRBV4-2 and TRBJ1-1, with unresolved D. Germline values: CDR1 LGHNA, CDR2 YNFKEQ. There are 13 residues in the CDR3. The germline V and J ends were trimmed by 8 bases and 8 bases, with 18 bases remaining between them. The CDR3 DNA is TGTGCCAGCGAGAGAGAGGGAAGGACGGAAGCTTTCTTT. Translated: CASEREGRTEAFF.

This chain uses TRBV7-9 with TRBJ2-1, with D tentatively TRBD2 (6 bases). CDR3 size: 14 residues. Germline V gene lookup returns CDR1 SEHNR and CDR2 FQNEAQ (reference sequence). Trimming took off 1 base at V and 9 bases at J, with 13 bases between the two ends. In nucleotides, the CDR3 is TGTGCCAGCAGCTTAGAGGAGCCCGGGGGTGAGCAGTTCTTC. Residues: CASSLEEPGGEQFF.

V usage is TRBV27 and J usage is TRBJ2-7; D may be TRBD1 or TRBD2 (6 bases each). This CDR3 is 13 amino acids long. The germline gives CDR1 MNHEY, CDR2 SMNVEV (reference sequence). V shed 1 base and J shed 7 bases, with 11 bases lying between them. The CDR3 DNA is TGTGCCAGCAGTTTATGGGGGGCGCGGGAGCAGTACTTC. Translating it yields CASSLWGAREQYF.

This clonotype was observed a single time. V gene TRBV4-1 combines with J gene TRBJ2-1; D possibly corresponds to TRBD1 (6 bases). The CDR3 contains 13 residues. V lost 8 bases, J lost 10 bases, and 18 bases lay in between. CDR1 is MGHRA, CDR2 YSYEKL, per germline. This CDR3 reads CASGTTGPGEQFF. CDR3 DNA sequence: TGCGCCAGCGGAACCACAGGGCCGGGGGAGCAGTTCTTC.

The J gene is TRBJ2-3, the V gene TRBV27; 8 nucleotides match TRBD1. The CDR3 consists of 13 residues. The germline gives CDR1 MNHEY, CDR2 SMNVEV (reference sequence). V lost 4 bases, J lost 5 bases, and 2 bases stayed unmatched. CDR3 in amino acids: CASSWTGIDTQYF. The CDR3 DNA is TGTGCCAGCAGTTGGACAGGGATAGATACGCAGTATTTT.

The chain uses TRBV7-9 and TRBJ1-4, with 7 bases lining up with TRBD1. Germline-derived CDR1 and CDR2 are SEHNR and FQNEAQ (reference sequence). The CDR3 contains 17 residues. Trimming cost V 4 bases and J 7 bases; bases outside gene matches: 15. The CDR3 region has the DNA TGTGCCAGCAGCTCAACAAGAACCACAGGGGACAGTGAAAAACTGTTTTTT. It encodes CASSSTRTTGDSEKLFF. Based on the CDR3 plus reference TRBV7-9 and TRBJ1-4, the full variable domain is DTGVSQNPRHKITKRGQNVTFRCDPISEHNRLYWYRQTLGQGPEFLTYFQNEAQLEKSRLLSDRFSAERPKGSFSTLEIQRTEQGDSAMYLCASSSTRTTGDSEKLFFGSGTQLSVL.

The genes are TRBV25-1 and TRBJ2-5; D ambiguous. This CDR3 is built from 13 residues. V gave up 4 bases and J gave up 5 bases, with 11 bases separating them. Germline V gene lookup returns CDR1 MGHDK and CDR2 SYGVNS. The CDR3 loop reads CASSGTELETQYF. The CDR3 DNA is TGTGCCAGCAGTGGAACAGAGCTGGAGACCCAGTACTTC.